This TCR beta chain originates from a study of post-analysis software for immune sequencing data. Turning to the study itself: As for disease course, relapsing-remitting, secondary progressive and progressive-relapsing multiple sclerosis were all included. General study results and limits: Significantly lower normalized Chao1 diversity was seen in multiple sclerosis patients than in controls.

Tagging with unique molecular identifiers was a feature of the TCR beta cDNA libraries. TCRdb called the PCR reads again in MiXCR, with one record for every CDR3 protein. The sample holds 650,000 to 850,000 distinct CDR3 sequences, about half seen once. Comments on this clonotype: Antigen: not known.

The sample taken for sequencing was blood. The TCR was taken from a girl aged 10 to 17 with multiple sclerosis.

The CDR3 reads CASSEVMGAYTEAFF. As DNA, the CDR3 is TGTGCCAGCAGTGAAGTGATGGGGGCGTACACTGAAGCTTTCTTT. The V and J genes are TRBV6-1 and TRBJ1-1; possible D gene TRBD1, 6 bases. The CDR3 loop spans 15 amino acids. Germline lookup yields CDR1 MNHNS and CDR2 SASEGT. The V end was cut by 1 base, the J end by 3 bases, with 12 bases between.